Shown below are 26 T cell receptor beta chains from a single sample sequenced in a study of Ad26.COV2.S vaccination and SARS-CoV-2 variants. The treatment is: roughly 18 received Ad26.COV2.S at low or high dose, single or two shots; 5 received placebo; per-sample allocation not given. The samples date from day 63 after the first vaccine or placebo injection. TCRdb's copy holds only in-frame clones and misses some; the assay was immunoSEQ multiplex PCR. This sample has just under 250,000 clones, with 70% to 90% found just once. Source: peripheral blood, taken in a trial of Ad26.COV2.S vaccine versus placebo. The receptors come from a person between 18 and 60 years old who received the Ad26.COV2.S COVID-19 vaccine or a placebo.

This chain joins TRBV14 and TRBJ1-6, with 9 bases lining up with TRBD1. The CDR3 runs to 13 residues. Trimming cost V 8 bases and J 9 bases; bases outside gene matches: 5. Germline CDR1 SGHDN, CDR2 FVKESK. The CDR3: CASPTGGGSPLHF. For the CDR3, the DNA is TGTGCCAGCCCTACAGGGGGCGGTTCACCCCTCCACTTT.

The table lists this clone with a count of one. The chain links TRBV11-2 to TRBJ1-2; 8 positions agree with TRBD1. Germline V CDR1 and CDR2: SGHAT, FQNNGV. CDR3 size: 14 residues. V lost 1 base and J lost 4; bases outside the gene matches: 2. This CDR3 is CASSLGDRPYGYTF. In DNA, the CDR3 is TGTGCCAGCAGCTTAGGGGACAGGCCCTATGGCTACACCTTC.

V usage is TRBV6-2 or TRBV6-3 and J usage is TRBJ2-1; 13 bases align to TRBD2. The CDR3 extends over 16 amino acids. With V trimmed by 6 bases and J by 4 bases, 6 bases remained unmatched. The V gene's germline CDR1 is MNHEY and CDR2 SVGEGT. In nucleotides, the CDR3 is TGTGCCAGCAGCCAACTAGCGGGGGGGCAGTACAATGAGCAGTTCTTC. Its translation: CASSQLAGGQYNEQFF.

The J gene is TRBJ2-5, the V gene TRBV7-3; TRBD2 matches at 8 bases. The CDR3 has 15 residues. The V gene's germline CDR1 is SGHTA and CDR2 FQGTGA. V trimming: 5 bases; J trimming: 5 bases; junction bases outside the gene matches: 10. DNA for the CDR3: TGTGCCAGCAGCCGAAGCGGGAGCCAATCCGAGACCCAGTACTTC. Protein product: CASSRSGSQSETQYF.

The rearrangement uses TRBV4-1 and TRBJ2-3; the D is unclear. CDR1 and CDR2 (germline): MGHRA, YSYEKL. Trimming left V 4 bases short and J 0 bases short, with 8 bases between. The CDR3 loop spans 14 amino acids. The CDR3 bases are TGCGCCAGCAGCCCCCCAGACAGCACAGATACGCAGTATTTT. It is translated as CASSPPDSTDTQYF.

This chain connects TRBV28 to TRBJ2-7, with D perhaps being TRBD1 or TRBD2 (5 bases each). The V end lost 8 bases, the J end lost 2 bases, and 10 bases lay between the germline ends. Germline CDR1 is MDHEN and CDR2 is SYDVKM. The CDR3 has 12 residues. The CDR3 here is CASRDGTYEQYF. The CDR3 nucleotides read TGTGCCAGCCGGGACGGCACCTACGAGCAGTACTTC.

The rearrangement joins TRBV6-5 to TRBJ2-7; D call uncertain. V lost 7 bases and J 2 bases, leaving 6 bases between the germline ends. The CDR3 runs to 11 residues. The germline gives CDR1 MNHEY, CDR2 SVGAGI. The CDR3 sequence: CASIGTYEQYF. CDR3 in DNA: TGTGCCAGCATAGGGACCTACGAGCAGTACTTC.

This chain joins TRBV5-1 and TRBJ2-1, with D possibly being TRBD2 (5 bases). The germline CDR1 and CDR2 sequences are SGHRS and YFSETQ. The CDR3 loop spans 15 amino acids. Trimming took off 4 bases at V and 0 bases at J, with 11 bases between the two ends. The CDR3 DNA follows: TGCGCCAGCAGCCAAAATGGAGGCTCCTACAATGAGCAGTTCTTC. Translated: CASSQNGGSYNEQFF.

The chain carries TRBV6-2 or TRBV6-3 and TRBJ1-5; 11 nucleotides match TRBD1. The V segment lost 4 bases and the J segment 0 bases; nucleotides outside the gene matches: 17. From germline, CDR1 is MNHEY and CDR2 SVGEGT. This CDR3 is built from 21 residues. CDR3 bases: TGTGCCAGCAGTTTTGAGCCAGGACAGGGGGCCTCAGAATTTAGCAATCAGCCCCAGCATTTT. Protein product: CASSFEPGQGASEFSNQPQHF.

CDR3 DNA: TGTGCCAGCAGCGCCAGGACTAGCGGGGGGACAACATTCTCCTACGAGCAGTACTTC. Its translation is CASSARTSGGTTFSYEQYF. The chain employs TRBV7-2 and TRBJ2-7; 14 bases line up with TRBD2. Per the germline V gene, CDR1 is SGHTA and CDR2 is FQGNSA. The CDR3 runs to 19 residues. The junction had 12 bases not matched to a gene; V was cut back by 5 bases and J by 0 bases.

The chain is built from TRBV18 and TRBJ2-7, with 9 positions matching TRBD2. J was trimmed by 0 bases and V by 2 bases; bases with no gene match: 5. The CDR3 length is 16 residues. Per germline, CDR1 KGHSH and CDR2 LQKENI. The CDR3 bases are TGTGCCAGCTCACCAAAGACTAGCGGAAGCTCCTACGAGCAGTACTTC. Translation gives CASSPKTSGSSYEQYF.

V usage is TRBV5-3 and J usage is TRBJ2-1; 7 bases map to TRBD2. TRBV5-3 has ORF status, its function being uncertain. This CDR3 is built from 17 residues. J lost 3 bases, V lost 4 bases, and 13 bases had no gene match. The CDR3 sequence is CARSKGLPPNYYNEQFF. Written as DNA, the CDR3 is TGTGCCAGAAGCAAGGGACTACCACCCAATTACTACAATGAGCAGTTCTTC.

This clone was recorded once. This chain connects TRBV9 to TRBJ2-7; 11 positions agree with TRBD2. CDR3 length equals 18 residues. CDR1 and CDR2 from the germline V gene are SGDLS and YYNGEE. Germline trimming cut 4 bases from V and 0 bases from J; bases unmatched to any gene: 12. The CDR3 protein is CASSSTGTSGSSSYEQYF. The CDR3, as DNA: TGTGCCAGCAGCTCAACCGGGACTAGCGGTTCTAGCTCCTACGAGCAGTACTTC.

V is TRBV21-1 and J is TRBJ2-4; TRBD1, the table's D call, lacks a check against the DNA. TRBV21-1 is reported as a pseudogene. There are 14 residues in the CDR3. Here the CDR3 DNA reads TGTGCCAGCAGCATCGCGAAACAGAGAAACATTCAGTACTTC. Its translation: CASSIAKQRNIQYF.

The chain recombines TRBV6-5 with TRBJ1-5; no definite D call. The V and J ends lost 2 bases and 7 bases respectively, with 9 bases between them. CDR1 is MNHEY, CDR2 SVGAGI, per germline. This CDR3 contains 13 residues. Here the CDR3 reads CASSYEVGQPQHF. The CDR3 bases are TGTGCCAGCAGTTACGAGGTAGGACAGCCCCAGCATTTT.

V usage is TRBV5-6 and J usage is TRBJ2-2, with 12 bases identical to TRBD2. V lost 0 bases to trimming and J lost 4 bases; unmatched junction nucleotides: 1. The germline V gene encodes CDR1 SGHDT and CDR2 YYEEEE. CDR3 length equals 16 residues. The CDR3 bases are TGTGCCAGCAGCTTGGGACTAGCGGGGGTCACCGGGGAGCTGTTTTTT. This sequence encodes CASSLGLAGVTGELFF.

The chain couples TRBV11-2 to TRBJ2-1, with D tentatively TRBD2 (5 bases). Germline V gives CDR1 SGHAT, CDR2 FQNNGV. V was cut by 1 base and J by 12 bases, with 25 bases left in between. CDR3 length: 17 amino acids. The DNA for the CDR3 is TGTGCCAGCAGCTTAGGCACAGCGGTTTTTCCCGATGAGGGGCAGTTCTTC. Protein product: CASSLGTAVFPDEGQFF.

This clone was detected only a few times. This sequence joins TRBV4-3 and TRBJ2-7; perhaps TRBD2 as D (5 bases). In germline, CDR1 is LGHNA, CDR2 YSLEER. The CDR3 has 15 amino acids. V shed 0 bases and J shed 1 base, with 10 bases lying between them. CDR3 sequence (DNA): TGCGCCAGCAGCCAAGAACTGGGGAGTTCCTACGAGCAGTACTTC. This gives the protein CASSQELGSSYEQYF.

This chain connects TRBV6-1 to TRBJ2-3, with TRBD1 matching 9 bases. Looked up from germline, CDR1 is MNHNS and CDR2 is SASEGT. The CDR3 sequence is 18 residues long. V was clipped by 3 bases and J by 6 bases; unmatched bases: 16. The CDR3: CASSDSVVGQGGSDTQYF. CDR3 DNA: TGTGCCAGCAGTGATAGTGTGGTGGGACAGGGAGGTAGTGATACGCAGTATTTT.

This clone has only a few counts. The genes are TRBV27 and TRBJ1-5; D not resolved. Per germline, CDR1 MNHEY and CDR2 SMNVEV (reference sequence). CDR3 length: 15 residues. V was cut by 6 bases and J by 0 bases, with 12 bases left in between. The chain's CDR3 is CASSSGMFSNQPQHF. As DNA, the CDR3 is TGTGCCAGCAGCTCCGGGATGTTTAGCAATCAGCCCCAGCATTTT.

V and J are TRBV24-1 and TRBJ2-1; 8 bases agree with TRBD2. The CDR3 totals 18 residues. Looked up from germline, CDR1 is KGHDR and CDR2 is SFDVKD. Trimming removed 2 bases from V and 0 bases from J; junction bases left unmatched: 8. This CDR3 reads CATSDWDTGGYSYNEQFF. CDR3 nucleotide sequence: TGTGCCACCAGTGATTGGGACACGGGGGGGTACTCCTACAATGAGCAGTTCTTC.

This sequence joins TRBV2 and TRBJ2-7; maybe TRBD2 (5 bases). Trimming stripped 7 bases from V and 1 base from J, with 8 bases between. Germline CDR1 and CDR2: SNHLY and FYNNEI. The CDR3 sequence is 12 residues long. In DNA form, the CDR3 reads TGTGCCAGCAAAGCGGATTCCTACGAGCAGTACTTC. Its protein product is CASKADSYEQYF. The full variable domain, completed using reference TRBV2 and TRBJ2-7, is EPEVTQTPSHQVTQMGQEVILRCVPISNHLYFYWYRQILGQKVEFLVSFYNNEISEKSEIFDDQFSVERPDGSNFTLKIRSTKLEDSAMYFCASKADSYEQYFGPGTRLTVT.

The chain carries TRBV19 and TRBJ1-5; TRBD1 agrees at 7 bases. The germline CDR1 and CDR2 sequences are LNHDA and SQIVND (reference sequence). Losses at the gene ends were 4 bases for V and 4 bases for J; bases not matched to a gene: 10. There are 16 residues in the CDR3. For the CDR3, the DNA is TGTGCCAGTAGTACGGTCCGGGACAGTTATAATCAGCCCCAGCATTTT. Translating gives CASSTVRDSYNQPQHF. The full variable domain, its missing parts supplied by reference TRBV19 and TRBJ1-5, is DGGITQSPKYLFRKEGQNVTLSCEQNLNHDAMYWYRQDPGQGLRLIYYSQIVNDFQKGDIAEGYSVSREKKESFPLTVTSAQKNPTAFYLCASSTVRDSYNQPQHFGDGTRLSIL.

This clone is a singleton in its sample. V is TRBV19 and J is TRBJ1-5, with D possibly being TRBD1 (5 bases). Germline V lookup: CDR1 LNHDA, CDR2 SQIVND (reference sequence). This CDR3 spans 15 amino acids. CDR3 region: CACRGVGGRNQPQHF. CDR3 DNA sequence: TGTGCTTGTCGGGGGGTCGGTGGCCGCAATCAGCCCCAGCATTTT.

Here the CDR3 reads CASSPQMISGFYGYTF. The CDR3 DNA reads as TGCGCCAGCAGCCCCCAGATGATCTCCGGGTTCTATGGCTACACCTTC. The J gene is TRBJ1-2, the V gene TRBV5-1; no clear D. The CDR3 totals 16 residues. The germline V gene encodes CDR1 SGHRS and CDR2 YFSETQ. Trimming cost V 4 bases and J 4 bases, with 20 bases left between them. Full variable domain (missing parts from reference TRBV5-1 and TRBJ1-2): KAGVTQTPRYLIKTRGQQVTLSCSPISGHRSVSWYQQTPGQGLQFLFEYFSETQRNKGNFPGRFSGRQFSNSRSEMNVSTLELGDSALYLCASSPQMISGFYGYTFGSGTRLTVV.

The V gene is TRBV6-2 or TRBV6-3, the J gene TRBJ2-7; TRBD1 might be the D (6 bases). Trimming took off 1 base at V and 9 bases at J, with 10 bases between the two ends. The CDR3 contains 12 residues. From germline, CDR1 is MNHEY and CDR2 SVGEGT. The CDR3 region is CASSYWQGSQYF. The CDR3 DNA follows: TGTGCCAGCAGTTACTGGCAGGGGTCGCAGTACTTC.